This T cell receptor beta chain appears in the sequencing data of a study of cytomegalovirus exposure and HLA in healthy donors. Study-wide context: A prior study identified approximately 120 million unique TCR beta sequences from roughly 170 million T cells. HLA-typed donors were the source of approximately 80 million unique TCRs held in an early data release. Study observations and caveats: One variant, a missense change in DCLRE1C, was linked in a later analysis to TCR beta V- and J-gene trimming. In a later analysis, HLA-associated TCR beta chains were more clonally expanded than equally common others.

Vbeta (60) and Jbeta (13) primers were used in the PCR. The assay was immunoSEQ multiplex PCR, and TCRdb's table has in-frame clones only and misses some. The sample has approximately 100,000 clones; 71% are singletons. The CDR3 runs 13 residues. V lost 6 bases and J lost 5, with 13 bases in between. The V gene's germline CDR1 is SNHLY and CDR2 FYNNEI. Points on this clone: The antigen is not known.

The chain links TRBV2 to TRBJ2-5, with TRBD2 as a possible D gene (7 bases). The receptor was isolated from a female donor in good health and CMV-seronegative. What was sequenced was PBMCs. The CDR3 region is CASRRGGGETQYF. The DNA for the CDR3 is TGTGCCAGCAGGAGGGGGGGAGGGGAGACCCAGTACTTC.